This TCR beta chain was retrieved from a study of cytomegalovirus exposure and HLA in healthy donors. PCR used 60 Vbeta primers and 13 Jbeta primers. Original data processing: Later, about 80 million unique TCR beta chains were counted in an analysis, and some 9.9 million of them were shared. This table comes from immunoSEQ multiplex PCR, and its TCRdb copy is limited to in-frame clones, with some not included. V and J calls and clone size are given by that table; D and trimming were obtained from the DNA. This table has roughly 80,000 clones, about 74% appearing once. General study results and limits: The study had only CMV serostatus as immune exposure information. V- and J-gene trimming of TCR beta was linked (in a later analysis) to a missense DCLRE1C variant. A list of 150 or so TCR beta chains associated with cytomegalovirus was given.

Concerning this clone: Its antigen is unidentified.

The junction had 9 bases not matched to a gene; V was cut back by 3 bases and J by 2 bases. The CDR3 is 16 residues long. The germline V gene encodes CDR1 MNHEY and CDR2 SMNVEV (reference sequence). The chain links TRBV27 to TRBJ2-7; TRBD2 matches 8 bases. This receptor was taken from a woman aged 50 to 60 in good health and CMV-seropositive. The source material was PBMCs. CDR3 sequence: CASSFRSGTTAYEQYF. The CDR3 region has the DNA TGTGCCAGCAGTTTCCGTAGCGGGACCACTGCCTACGAGCAGTACTTC.